Listed below are T cell receptor beta chains from one sample, sequenced in a study of blood T cell repertoires in COVID-19. The assay was immunoSEQ multiplex PCR, and TCRdb's table has in-frame clones only and misses some. The sample lists about 250,000 clones, 65% to 90% seen once, with approximately 4.5% in the top ten. Sequenced material: peripheral blood. These receptors all come from a woman in her seventies with acute or convalescent COVID-19. CDR3s include the opening cysteine and the closing phenylalanine or tryptophan. The order of the fields is D gene, J gene, clone size, V gene, CDR3 DNA, CDR3 protein. The D gene is left open where the match is weak. Rows give clone size only sometimes, using once, few, many, or a class for an expanded clone.

TRBD1	TRBJ2-1	.	TRBV2	TGTGCCAGCAGCCTGGACAGGGGCGAGTACAATGAGCAGTTCTTC	CASSLDRGEYNEQFF
TRBD1	TRBJ2-6	.	TRBV30	TGTGCCTGGTCCACAGGGGGGAGCTCTGGGGCCAACGTCCTGACTTTC	CAWSTGGSSGANVLTF
.	TRBJ2-1	.	TRBV2	TGTGCCAGCAGTGAAGCACCGTCCCCCACACACAATGAGCAGTTCTTC	CASSEAPSPTHNEQFF
.	TRBJ2-5	.	TRBV24-1	TGTGCCACCAGTGACCGACGGACTCGGAAGGAAGAGACCCAGTACTTC	CATSDRRTRKEETQYF
.	TRBJ2-3	.	TRBV18	TGTGCCAGCTCACCCCTTGCAGATACGCAGTATTTT	CASSPLADTQYF
.	TRBJ1-1	.	TRBV27	TGTGCCAGCAGTGACCGAGGGGGTAACACTGAAGCTTTCTTT	CASSDRGGNTEAFF
.	TRBJ1-2	.	TRBV6-1	TGTGCCAGCAGTGAAGCATCGGGGGGCGCAGTCTATGGCTACACCTTC	CASSEASGGAVYGYTF
.	TRBJ2-7	few	TRBV7-2	TGTGCCAGCAGCTTTATGAGTGGGTCAGGGTCGTACGAGCAGTACTTC	CASSFMSGSGSYEQYF
TRBD1	TRBJ1-2	.	TRBV5-6	TGTGCCAGCAGCCTCCGGGACAGGGGATGGAATGGCTACACCTTC	CASSLRDRGWNGYTF
TRBD1	TRBJ2-4	.	TRBV28	TGTGCCAGCAGTTTCCGGACAGGGGAGGGGGTTCTTGCAGCCAAAAACATTCAGTACTTC	CASSFRTGEGVLAAKNIQYF
.	TRBJ1-1	.	TRBV3-1/TRBV3-2	TGTGCCAGCAGCTCTCGAACCGGGACTCCCCTTCGCACTGAAGCTTTCTTT	CASSSRTGTPLRTEAFF
.	TRBJ1-5	.	TRBV6-2/TRBV6-3	TGTGCCAGCAGTTCGGACAGCCGCGCCCAGCATTTT	CASSSDSRAQHF
.	TRBJ1-5	.	TRBV21-1	TGTGCCAGCACCATATCTCAGACAGTTCACGGCAATCAGCCCCAGCATTTT	CASTISQTVHGNQPQHF
.	TRBJ1-3	.	TRBV20-1	TGCAGTGCTAGAGATCAGAACACCATATATTTT	CSARDQNTIYF
.	TRBJ1-6	.	TRBV6-5	TGTGCCAGCGTGATCCAGGGGAATTCACCCCTCCACTTT	CASVIQGNSPLHF
.	TRBJ1-5	.	TRBV19	TGTGCCAGTAGTACCAGGGTCGGGCTGTATCAGCCCCAGCATTTT	CASSTRVGLYQPQHF
TRBD1	TRBJ1-4	.	TRBV5-4	TGTGCCAGCAGCTTGGGACAGGGGAATGAAAAACTGTTTTTT	CASSLGQGNEKLFF
.	TRBJ1-4	.	TRBV7-9	TGTGCCAGCAGCTCGAGTGCAACTAATGAAAAACTGTTTTTT	CASSSSATNEKLFF
TRBD2	TRBJ2-5	once	TRBV19	TGTGCCAGTAGTATAGGTGTAGCGGGGGGGCCGTGGGAGACCCAGTACTTC	CASSIGVAGGPWETQYF
TRBD1	TRBJ1-3	once	TRBV18	TGTGCCAGCTCCTGGGACAGGTACTCTGGAAACACCATATATTTT	CASSWDRYSGNTIYF
.	TRBJ1-1	once	TRBV19	TGTGCCAGTAGTATAATAGAGATGAACACTGAAGCTTTCTTT	CASSIIEMNTEAFF
.	TRBJ1-1	.	TRBV12-3/TRBV12-4	TGTGCCAGCAGTTTTGGCGGGAACACTGAAGCTTTCTTT	CASSFGGNTEAFF
.	TRBJ2-5	.	TRBV29-1	TGCAGCATCACGACTCGAGGGGCGGGATTACAAGAGACCCAGTACTTC	CSITTRGAGLQETQYF
.	TRBJ1-6	.	TRBV2	TGTGCCAGCAACGGAACAGTTCTTCTTTCACCCCTCCACTTT	CASNGTVLLSPLHF
.	TRBJ2-4	.	TRBV9	TGTGCCAGCAGCGGAGGGGCCAAAAACATTCAGTACTTC	CASSGGAKNIQYF
.	TRBJ2-1	.	TRBV27	TGTGCCAGCAGTTTCGGGCAGGGGCTTGAGCAGTTCTTC	CASSFGQGLEQFF
.	TRBJ1-5	few	TRBV4-1	TGCGCCAGCAGCCAAGATCGAGGAAATCAGCCCCAGCATTTT	CASSQDRGNQPQHF